This is a list of T cell receptor beta chains from one sample in a study of cytomegalovirus exposure and HLA in healthy donors. Sequencing was performed with immunoSEQ multiplex PCR; in TCRdb, only in-frame clones are kept and a portion is missing. This table holds approximately 220,000 clones, around nine tenths found once. The sequenced material came from PBMCs. The receptors come from a man between 18 and 29 years old in good health and CMV-seronegative. Both conserved end residues are part of each CDR3. The D gene is left open where the match is weak. Clone size is not always given. Where it is, it says once, few, many or a class for expanded clones.

.	TRBV29-1	TRBJ2-1	.	CSVIVSGSEQFF	TGCAGCGTTATTGTATCGGGGAGCGAGCAGTTCTTC
.	TRBV9	TRBJ2-7	.	CASSAGVSEGYEQYF	TGTGCCAGCAGCGCCGGGGTGAGCGAAGGTTACGAGCAGTACTTC
.	TRBV5-4	TRBJ1-1	.	CASSLKGQGNTEAFF	TGTGCCAGCAGCTTGAAAGGGCAGGGGAACACTGAAGCTTTCTTT
TRBD1	TRBV28	TRBJ2-7	.	CASSFRWQGDHEQYF	TGTGCCAGCAGTTTTAGGTGGCAGGGGGACCACGAGCAGTACTTC
TRBD1	TRBV28	TRBJ1-4	once	CASTTRGIGKLFF	TGTGCCAGCACGACCAGGGGGATAGGGAAACTGTTTTTT
.	TRBV7-7	TRBJ2-7	.	CASSLGSGYEQYF	TGTGCCAGCAGCTTAGGGAGCGGGTACGAGCAGTACTTC
.	TRBV6-5	TRBJ1-1	.	CASSYSGGVGTEAFF	TGTGCCAGCAGTTACTCGGGGGGTGTAGGGACTGAAGCTTTCTTT
TRBD1	TRBV20-1	TRBJ1-2	.	CSAGQLYGYTF	TGCAGTGCGGGACAGTTATATGGCTACACCTTC
.	TRBV29-1	TRBJ2-2	.	CSVERGSGELFF	TGCAGCGTTGAAAGGGGCTCCGGGGAGCTGTTTTTT
.	TRBV29-1	TRBJ1-4	.	CSVRGRDEKLFF	TGCAGCGTGCGGGGGAGGGACGAAAAACTGTTTTTT
TRBD1	TRBV6-6	TRBJ2-3	.	CASSDAGQGLDTQYF	TGTGCCAGCAGTGATGCGGGACAGGGGTTGGATACGCAGTATTTT
.	TRBV7-2	TRBJ1-1	.	CASSLAWNTEAFF	TGTGCCAGCAGCTTGGCCTGGAACACTGAAGCTTTCTTT
.	TRBV6-1	TRBJ1-1	.	CASSVSTGTNTEAFF	TGTGCCAGCAGTGTTAGTACAGGGACGAACACTGAAGCTTTCTTT
.	TRBV28	TRBJ1-6	.	CASSLVGGSPLHF	TGTGCCAGCAGTTTAGTCGGCGGGTCACCCCTCCACTTT
.	TRBV6-6	TRBJ2-7	.	CASSYERRGEQYF	TGTGCCAGCAGTTACGAGAGGAGGGGCGAGCAGTACTTC
.	TRBV6-1	TRBJ1-2	once	CASIPGGRASYGYTF	TGTGCCAGCATTCCCGGGGGTCGGGCCAGCTATGGCTACACCTTC
TRBD1	TRBV5-1	TRBJ2-5	.	CASSLRDRAETQYF	TGCGCCAGCAGCTTAAGGGACAGGGCAGAGACCCAGTACTTC
.	TRBV6-4	TRBJ2-7	.	CASSTGSGEQYF	TGTGCCAGCAGTACAGGGTCGGGCGAGCAGTACTTC
.	TRBV15	TRBJ2-2	.	CATSRDRAGTTGELFF	TGTGCCACCAGCAGAGATCGTGCGGGGACCACCGGGGAGCTGTTTTTT
TRBD2	TRBV6-1	TRBJ2-7	.	CASTAGGGPYEQYF	TGTGCCAGCACAGCGGGGGGCGGCCCCTACGAGCAGTACTTC
.	TRBV5-1	TRBJ2-1	.	CASRQGRNNEQFF	TGCGCCAGCAGACAGGGGAGGAACAATGAGCAGTTCTTC
TRBD1	TRBV28	TRBJ1-1	.	CASTLGQQNTEAFF	TGTGCCAGCACCCTGGGACAGCAGAACACTGAAGCTTTCTTT
TRBD2	TRBV7-9	TRBJ2-2	few	CASSLVPGGKHGELFF	TGTGCCAGCAGCTTAGTTCCGGGAGGGAAGCACGGGGAGCTGTTTTTT